The T cell receptor (beta chain) under discussion was sequenced for a study of read filtering for tumor transcriptome and immune sequencing. Study context: By R-ISS, stages I, II and III held around 8, 16 and 7 patients. Notes on the study in general: RNA-seq captured clonotypes less deeply and reliably than IR-seq. Roughly four fifths of IR-seq clonotypes had one read, totaling around 3.4% of reads; RNA-seq: about 70% and 40%. Without single-read clonotypes, shared clonotype proportions correlated more between IR-seq and RNA-seq.

This clonotype is labeled as medium-sized (0.01 to 0.1%). Its cognate antigen is unknown. From approximately 430 ng of RNA, a library with molecular barcoded alpha/delta and beta/gamma adaptors was made. One entry per CDR3 protein results from TCRdb running MiXCR on the reads. The top ten hold roughly 18% of the sample, which has about 39,000 distinct CDR3 sequences, less than 15% seen once. Deletions cut 1 base from V and 4 bases from J, with 7 bases between. Germline lookup yields CDR1 SGHVS and CDR2 FQNEAQ. The CDR3 runs 13 residues. The chain has TRBV7-8 and TRBJ1-2, with D possibly matching TRBD1 (5 bases). Sequencing input: a population of CD138-negative cells sorted from bone marrow. The TCR comes from a donor at least 40 years old with multiple myeloma. The CDR3 bases are TGTGCCAGCAGCTTAGAGACAGCCTATGGCTACACCTTC. This encodes CASSLETAYGYTF.